A selection of T cell receptor beta chains follows, all from one sample in a study of blood T cell repertoires in COVID-19. This table comes from immunoSEQ multiplex PCR, and its TCRdb copy is limited to in-frame clones, with some not included. Of 200,000 to 300,000 clones in the sample, 81% are singletons; the top ten hold around 7%. Sequencing was done on a sample of peripheral blood. The receptors originated from a woman aged 80 or older with COVID-19, enrolled during active disease. The CDR3 runs from the conserved cysteine through the conserved F or W. Size is stated for part of the rows, as once, few or many counts, or as a class when the clone is expanded.

V	size	J	CDR3
TRBV28	NA	TRBJ2-2	CASVTTSMSTGELFF
TRBV24-1	few	TRBJ2-6	CATAGGQGNANVLTF
TRBV28	NA	TRBJ2-7	CASSSYPGGGSYEQYF
TRBV27	NA	TRBJ2-4	CASSLQGGIQYF
TRBV9	NA	TRBJ1-6	CASSVAGNNSPLHF
TRBV24-1	NA	TRBJ2-5	CATSEAGGYETQYF
TRBV6-1	NA	TRBJ1-2	CASSEEGDTF
TRBV6-5	NA	TRBJ2-7	CASSPRTGANYEQYF
TRBV30	NA	TRBJ1-1	CAGGDRGTEAFF
TRBV6-5	NA	TRBJ1-1	CASSQRGTEAFF
TRBV30	NA	TRBJ1-2	CACLKGVAGTF